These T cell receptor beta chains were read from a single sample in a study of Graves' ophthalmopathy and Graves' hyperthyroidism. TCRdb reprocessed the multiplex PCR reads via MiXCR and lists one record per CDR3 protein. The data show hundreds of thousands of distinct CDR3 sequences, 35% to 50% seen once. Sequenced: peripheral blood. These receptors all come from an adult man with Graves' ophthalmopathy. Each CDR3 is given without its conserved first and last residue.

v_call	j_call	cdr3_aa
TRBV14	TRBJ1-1	ASSHSIYGVSNTEAF
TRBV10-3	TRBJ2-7	ASSYFPRTSGGSYEQY
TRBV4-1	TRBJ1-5	ASSQWAQH
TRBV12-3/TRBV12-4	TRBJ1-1	ASRPGPVVSMNTEAF
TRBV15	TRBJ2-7	ATSSPRGYEQY
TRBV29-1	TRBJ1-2	SVTAGDPYGYT
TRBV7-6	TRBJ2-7	ASTSTGPRAYEQY
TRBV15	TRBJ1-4	ATSRDSGANEKLF
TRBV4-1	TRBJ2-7	ASSQVGGNYEQY
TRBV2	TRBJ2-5	ASGGQGQETQY
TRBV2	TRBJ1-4	ASSEWERDRGTEKLF
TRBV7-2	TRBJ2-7	ASSPPGQGVLSYEQY
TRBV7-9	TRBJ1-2	ASSSFRAGPNYGYT
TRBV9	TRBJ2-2	ASSAGPGNTGELF
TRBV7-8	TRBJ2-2	ASSLDGELF
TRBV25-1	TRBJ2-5	ASSLGDRVEETQY
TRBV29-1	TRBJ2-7	SVDGDRKKDQY
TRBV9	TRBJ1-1	ASSVATDRGTEAF
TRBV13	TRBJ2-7	ASSYSTGQSSYEQY
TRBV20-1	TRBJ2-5	SGRGMQETQY
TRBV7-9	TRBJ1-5	ASSLDWGGQGAQPQH
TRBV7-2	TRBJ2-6	ASSLRGSGSGANVLT
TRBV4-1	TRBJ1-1	ASSQDRGQRPL
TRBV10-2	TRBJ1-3	ASSDGQGSGNTIY
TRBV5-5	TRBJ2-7	ASSWTGLGEQY
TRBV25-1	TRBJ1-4	ASSGGIGDNEKLF
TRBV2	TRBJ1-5	ASSTRGREQPQH
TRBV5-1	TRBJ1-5	ASSSRDGYQPQH
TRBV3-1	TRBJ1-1	ASSQEVETVNTEAF
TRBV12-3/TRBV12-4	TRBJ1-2	ASRRGQFYGYT
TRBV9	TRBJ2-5	ASSVGGPVQETQY
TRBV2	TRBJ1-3	ASSGGTPYGNTIY
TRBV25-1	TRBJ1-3	AEVSGNTIY
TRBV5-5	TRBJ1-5	ASSLLAEETQH
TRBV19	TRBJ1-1	ASSIYGTGSKLDPEAF
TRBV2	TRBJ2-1	ASSPPAGGPNNEQF
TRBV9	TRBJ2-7	ASNLESGKPVEQY
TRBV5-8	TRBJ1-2	ASRVTGHYGYT
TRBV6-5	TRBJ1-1	ASSYFREDHLGEAF
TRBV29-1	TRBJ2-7	SAPDREPHEQY
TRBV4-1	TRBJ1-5	ASSQGGGHRSNQPQH
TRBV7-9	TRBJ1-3	ASSSWTGSNTIY
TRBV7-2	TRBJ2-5	ASSPGSTGETQY
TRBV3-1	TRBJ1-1	ASSHDPTPNTEAF